The 25 T cell receptor beta chains below come from one sample, sequenced in a study of blood T cell repertoires in COVID-19. Assay: immunoSEQ multiplex PCR; the TCRdb copy retains only in-frame clones and omits some. The sample includes roughly 230,000 clones, roughly 90% of them seen just once. The specimen sequenced was peripheral blood. All receptors derive from a human donor in a cohort sampled during active COVID-19.

The CDR3 DNA sequence: TGTGCCAGCAGGTTGACAGGATTCTATGGCTACACCTTC. Its protein is CASRLTGFYGYTF. The V gene is TRBV5-4, the J gene TRBJ1-2, with D perhaps TRBD1 (6 bases). This CDR3 contains 13 residues. The V gene's germline CDR1 is SGHNT and CDR2 YYREEE (reference sequence). V was pared by 5 bases and J by 4 bases, with 12 bases between.

This chain joins TRBV18 and TRBJ1-1, with D hard to call. The CDR3 is made up of 13 amino acids. Trimming pared 9 bases from V and 4 bases from J, leaving 15 bases between. CDR1 and CDR2 from the germline V gene are KGHSH and LQKENI. The CDR3 region has the DNA TGTGCCAGTACAAGAGGGATTCCCACTGAAGCTTTCTTT. Its translation: CASTRGIPTEAFF.

Here the CDR3 DNA reads TGTGCCAGCAGCCAGGAGGGGTACTATGGCTACACCTTC. It codes for CASSQEGYYGYTF. The chain has TRBV28 and TRBJ1-2; D is perhaps TRBD1 (5 bases). The length of the CDR3 is 13 residues. V was clipped by 6 bases and J by 3 bases, with 11 bases between them. Germline CDR1 is MDHEN and CDR2 is SYDVKM.

The chain joins TRBV7-9 to TRBJ2-7; 10 bases map to TRBD2. With 4 bases clipped from V and 1 base from J, the junction kept 4 bases outside the gene matches. The germline gives CDR1 SEHNR, CDR2 FQNEAQ (reference sequence). This CDR3 region has 15 residues. The CDR3 is CASSYGTSASYEQYF. The CDR3 DNA is TGTGCCAGCAGCTACGGGACTAGCGCATCCTACGAGCAGTACTTC.

The V gene is TRBV9, the J gene TRBJ2-7, with TRBD2 matching 8 bases. V trimming: 4 bases; J trimming: 4 bases; junction bases outside the gene matches: 10. CDR1 and CDR2 from the germline V gene are SGDLS and YYNGEE. This CDR3 contains 15 residues. The CDR3 DNA is TGTGCCAGCAGCATCGGGACTAGTCCGGCATACGAGCAGTACTTC. This codes for CASSIGTSPAYEQYF.

The chain couples TRBV27 to TRBJ2-7; D perhaps matches TRBD2 (5 bases). The CDR3 spans 14 residues. Trimming removed 6 bases from V and 1 base from J, with 13 bases in between. Germline V gene data show CDR1 as MNHEY and CDR2 as SMNVEV (reference sequence). The CDR3: CASSPGVISYEQYF. The CDR3 DNA sequence: TGTGCCAGCAGCCCCGGGGTTATATCCTACGAGCAGTACTTC.

The rearrangement links TRBV4-3 to TRBJ2-7, with 9 nucleotides matching TRBD2. CDR1 is LGHNA, CDR2 YSLEER, per germline. The CDR3 runs to 15 residues. With V trimmed by 2 bases and J by 2 bases, 4 bases remained unmatched. The CDR3 sequence: CASSQTGTSPYEQYF. The CDR3 DNA sequence: TGCGCCAGCAGCCAAACCGGGACTAGCCCCTACGAGCAGTACTTC.

This sequence joins TRBV28 and TRBJ2-7, with 8 bases aligning to TRBD2. Germline V gives CDR1 MDHEN, CDR2 SYDVKM. The V segment lost 6 bases and the J segment 4 bases; nucleotides outside the gene matches: 8. The CDR3 loop spans 14 amino acids. This CDR3 reads CASSRLARGYEQYF. For the CDR3, the DNA is TGTGCCAGCAGCAGACTAGCGAGAGGATACGAGCAGTACTTC. The complete variable domain, with remaining parts taken from reference TRBV28 and TRBJ2-7, reads DVKVTQSSRYLVKRTGEKVFLECVQDMDHENMFWYRQDPGLGLRLIYFSYDVKMKEKGDIPEGYSVSREKKERFSLILESASTNQTSMYLCASSRLARGYEQYFGPGTRLTVT.

This clone showed up just once. V is TRBV6-6 and J is TRBJ2-7; D perhaps matches TRBD1 (5 bases). Germline V gene lookup returns CDR1 MNHNY and CDR2 SVGAGI (reference sequence). The CDR3 sequence is 13 residues long. V was cut by 2 bases and J by 3 bases, with 8 bases left in between. The CDR3, as DNA: TGTGCCAGCAGTTACAGGGGTATCTACGAGCAGTACTTC. Translation: CASSYRGIYEQYF.

J is TRBJ2-5 and V is TRBV11-3; D gene unclear. The CDR3 runs 15 residues. The germline CDR1 and CDR2 sequences are SGHNT and YENEEA. Deletions cut 1 base from V and 2 bases from J, with 11 bases between. DNA of the CDR3: TGTGCCAGCAGCTTAGGAGCTACACAGCAAGAGACCCAGTACTTC. Protein sequence: CASSLGATQQETQYF.

The chain links TRBV18 to TRBJ2-5; 10 nucleotides agree with TRBD2. The germline V gene has CDR1 KGHSH and CDR2 LQKENI. V was pared by 0 bases and J by 5 bases, with 0 bases of the junction left unmatched. The CDR3 is 14 amino acids. CDR3 region: CASSPPSGGETQYF. The DNA of the CDR3 is TGTGCCAGCTCACCACCTAGCGGGGGGGAGACCCAGTACTTC.

The chain recombines TRBV5-6 with TRBJ2-1; the D is unclear. The CDR3 totals 14 residues. Per germline, CDR1 SGHDT and CDR2 YYEEEE. The ends were cut back, 5 bases at V and 4 bases at J, with 13 bases in the middle. Written as DNA, the CDR3 is TGTGCCAGCAGACAAGTCGTGAATTACAATGAGCAGTTCTTC. Residues: CASRQVVNYNEQFF.

The table lists this clone with a few counts. The J gene is TRBJ1-5, the V gene TRBV5-6, with 8 nucleotides matching TRBD1. V shed 4 bases and J 2 bases; nucleotides not matched to a gene: 5. This CDR3 spans 15 amino acids. CDR1 and CDR2 from the germline V gene are SGHDT and YYEEEE. CDR3 DNA: TGTGCCAGCAGCATGACAGGGGCAGGCAATCAGCCCCAGCATTTT. Protein sequence: CASSMTGAGNQPQHF. Drawing the rest from reference TRBV5-6 and TRBJ1-5, the complete variable domain is DAGVTQSPTHLIKTRGQQVTLRCSPKSGHDTVSWYQQALGQGPQFIFQYYEEEERQRGNFPDRFSGHQFPNYSSELNVNALLLGDSALYLCASSMTGAGNQPQHFGDGTRLSIL.

The chain recombines TRBV18 with TRBJ1-4; a weak D match, TRBD1 (6 bases). The CDR3 totals 12 residues. Germline V lookup: CDR1 KGHSH, CDR2 LQKENI. Deletions cut 3 bases from V and 12 bases from J, with 11 bases between. The CDR3: CASSPTDRELFF. CDR3 nucleotides: TGTGCCAGCTCACCGACGGACAGAGAACTGTTTTTT.

The chain is built from TRBV19 and TRBJ2-7; D perhaps matches TRBD2 (6 bases). The V gene's germline CDR1 is LNHDA and CDR2 SQIVND (reference sequence). The CDR3 consists of 15 residues. The V gene lost 6 bases and the J gene lost 6 bases, with 21 bases spanning the gap. In nucleotides, the CDR3 is TGTGCCAGTAGGCCCTCGGGGGAATCTTGGTCCGAGCAGTACTTC. This gives the protein CASRPSGESWSEQYF.

The chain has TRBV9 and TRBJ1-1, with 9 bases identical to TRBD1. Germline values: CDR1 SGDLS, CDR2 YYNGEE. The CDR3 is 15 residues long. The V segment lost 4 bases and the J segment 0 bases; nucleotides outside the gene matches: 4. In DNA form, the CDR3 reads TGTGCCAGCAGCTCCAGACAGGGGGTGAACACTGAAGCTTTCTTT. The encoded protein is CASSSRQGVNTEAFF.

The V call is TRBV12-3 or TRBV12-4, the J call TRBJ2-1, with D maybe TRBD2 (5 bases). This CDR3 is 13 amino acids long. V was clipped by 6 bases and J by 9 bases, with 15 bases between them. DNA of the CDR3: TGTGCCAGCAGCCCAAGGGAGTGGGGTGAGCAGTTCTTC. Protein product: CASSPREWGEQFF.

V and J are TRBV19 and TRBJ1-2; D gene uncertain. The CDR3 sequence is 14 residues long. V was pared by 3 bases and J by 0 bases, with 8 bases between. Germline V gene lookup returns CDR1 LNHDA and CDR2 SQIVND (reference sequence). CDR3 amino acids: CASSMGPANYGYTF. CDR3 DNA sequence: TGTGCCAGTAGTATGGGCCCAGCTAACTATGGCTACACCTTC.

The rearrangement uses TRBV5-4 and TRBJ1-3; D possibly corresponds to TRBD1 (6 bases). Germline V gene sequence: CDR1 SGHNT, CDR2 YYREEE (reference sequence). This CDR3 is built from 15 residues. Trimming removed 6 bases at V and 0 bases at J, with 13 bases between. The CDR3 reads CASMPGGASGNTIYF. CDR3 bases: TGTGCCAGCATGCCGGGGGGGGCCTCTGGAAACACCATATATTTT.

The V and J genes are TRBV7-2 and TRBJ1-2; a possible D gene is TRBD1 (5 bases). Per germline, CDR1 SGHTA and CDR2 FQGNSA. CDR3 length: 14 residues. The ends were cut back, 4 bases at V and 2 bases at J, with 11 bases in the middle. Here the CDR3 DNA reads TGTGCCAGCAGCTCCGGGGGTCAGAACTATGGCTACACCTTC. Translated, it gives CASSSGGQNYGYTF. The full variable domain, completed using reference TRBV7-2 and TRBJ1-2, is GAGVSQSPSNKVTEKGKDVELRCDPISGHTALYWYRQSLGQGLEFLIYFQGNSAPDKSGLPSDRFSAERTGGSVSTLTIQRTQQEDSAVYLCASSSGGQNYGYTFGSGTRLTVV.

The chain employs TRBV4-2 and TRBJ2-1, with TRBD2 matching 7 bases. The CDR3 totals 16 residues. V was pared by 2 bases and J by 1 base, with 5 bases of the junction left unmatched. Germline V CDR1 and CDR2: LGHNA, YNFKEQ. For the CDR3, the DNA is TGTGCCAGCAGCCAACAAGCGGGACCTTCCTACAATGAGCAGTTCTTC. Translating it yields CASSQQAGPSYNEQFF.

The chain has TRBV6-5 and TRBJ1-5; unclear D gene. Looked up from germline, CDR1 is MNHEY and CDR2 is SVGAGI. Trimming took 2 bases from V and 7 from J, leaving 12 bases between them. The CDR3 runs to 14 residues. CDR3 sequence: CASSYNTAGQPQHF. CDR3 bases: TGTGCCAGCAGTTACAACACGGCAGGCCAGCCCCAGCATTTT.

The chain links TRBV20-1 to TRBJ2-5; 8 positions match TRBD2. Germline V gene data show CDR1 as DFQATT and CDR2 as SNEGSKA (reference sequence). CDR3 length equals 11 residues. The CDR3 here is CGSGGRETQYF. The CDR3 DNA is TGCGGGAGCGGGGGCCGAGAGACCCAGTACTTC.

This chain connects TRBV7-2 to TRBJ2-1; D is possibly TRBD2 (5 bases). V lost 4 bases and J 6 bases, leaving 16 bases between the germline ends. CDR1 is SGHTA, CDR2 FQGNSA, per germline. The CDR3 has 15 residues. CDR3 coding DNA: TGTGCCAGCAGCTCCGACCCGACTATGGTCAATGAGCAGTTCTTC. As protein: CASSSDPTMVNEQFF.

The chain carries TRBV28 and TRBJ2-7; 7 positions match TRBD1. Germline V gene data show CDR1 as MDHEN and CDR2 as SYDVKM. The CDR3 runs 12 residues. The ends lost 10 bases at V and 11 bases at J; junction bases unmatched: 14. The CDR3, as DNA: TGTGCCATCCTGGATTCAATCGGACAGGAGTACTTC. Residues: CAILDSIGQEYF.